This TCR beta chain emerged from a study of CD8 T cells in ankylosing spondylitis. Study-level points and caveats: Disease-linked clones displayed a CD8+ phenotype and appeared relatively rarely in peripheral blood. Among TCR beta sequences, a motif of several highly homologous variants appeared characteristic of ankylosing spondylitis blood. According to the report, clones linked to the disease were significantly enriched in matched synovial fluid samples taken from ankylosing spondylitis patients.

Remarks on this clonotype: Antigen: not known.

Generation of TCR beta libraries employed quantitative 5'-RACE incorporating molecular barcodes. TCRdb re-called the 5' RACE reads through MiXCR, storing one row per CDR3 protein. The table lists a few hundred thousand distinct CDR3 sequences, roughly a tenth of them singletons, with over 20% in the top ten. Germline loops: CDR1 DFQATT, CDR2 SNEGSKA (reference sequence). With 3 bases removed from V and 0 bases from J, the gap between germline ends came to 12 bases. The length of the CDR3 is 14 residues. This clonotype was sampled from a male donor with ankylosing spondylitis or in good health (not recorded which). The sequencing input was blood, either unsorted or a sorted T cell fraction (not recorded which). The chain carries TRBV20-1 and TRBJ2-7, with D perhaps being TRBD1 or TRBD2 (5 bases each). The CDR3 nucleotides read TGCAGTGCTAGTGCCCGGGACGTCTCCTACGAGCAGTACTTC. It encodes CSASARDVSYEQYF.